The 10 T cell receptor beta chains reported below all come from one sample, sequenced in a study of shared clonotypes between healthy human individuals. Profiling relied on immunoSEQ multiplex PCR, and the TCRdb table lists in-frame clones only, not all of them. Of some 2 million clones listed, about 95% are singletons. Naive CD8 cells were CD45RO-negative, positively selected for CCR7, excluding terminally differentiated effector memory CD45RA+ cells. The material sequenced was naive CD8+ T cells sorted from blood. The origin of the receptors is a man between 18 and 29 years old in good health.

The chain joins TRBV19 to TRBJ1-1, with D unresolved. Trimming took off 0 bases at V and 8 bases at J, with 13 bases between the two ends. CDR1 is LNHDA, CDR2 SQIVND, per germline (reference sequence). The CDR3 length is 14 residues. CDR3 DNA: TGTGCCAGTAGTATAGATCGTGTTCCAGACGAAGCTTTCTTT. This encodes CASSIDRVPDEAFF.

This clone came up once. The J gene is TRBJ2-2, the V gene TRBV4-1, with D possibly TRBD1 on 6 matching bases. Germline values: CDR1 MGHRA, CDR2 YSYEKL. The CDR3 covers 14 residues. Trimming took 1 base from V and 6 from J, leaving 9 bases between them. The CDR3, as DNA: TGCGCCAGCAGCCAAGTCACAGGGTCCGGGGAGCTGTTTTTT. It codes for CASSQVTGSGELFF.

This clone appeared a single time. This chain joins TRBV5-6 and TRBJ2-7; tentative D call: TRBD1 (5 bases). Trimming cost V 0 bases and J 6 bases, with 10 bases left between them. CDR1 SGHDT and CDR2 YYEEEE come from the germline V gene. The CDR3 sequence is 13 residues long. CDR3 sequence reads: CASSLAGLSEQYF. The CDR3 region has the DNA TGTGCCAGCAGCTTGGCAGGGCTGTCCGAGCAGTACTTC.

The genes are TRBV4-3 and TRBJ2-7; D is ambiguous. Trimming left V 3 bases short and J 3 bases short, with 15 bases between. This CDR3 has 15 amino acids. In germline, CDR1 is LGHNA, CDR2 YSLEER. The chain's CDR3 is CASSQSLGLGYEQYF. Here the CDR3 DNA reads TGCGCCAGCAGCCAGAGCTTGGGGTTGGGCTACGAGCAGTACTTC.

The sample holds one count of this clone. The rearrangement joins TRBV15 to TRBJ2-5; perhaps TRBD2 as D (6 bases). The CDR3 covers 14 residues. V lost 5 bases and J 1 base, leaving 11 bases between the germline ends. Per germline, CDR1 LNHNV and CDR2 YYDKDF (reference sequence). The CDR3 sequence is CATSPSGVQETQYF. CDR3 bases: TGTGCCACCAGCCCGTCGGGGGTCCAAGAGACCCAGTACTTC.

The V and J genes are TRBV5-1 and TRBJ2-7, with 10 bases aligning to TRBD1. The CDR3 sequence is 15 residues long. Trimming cost V 2 bases and J 3 bases; bases outside gene matches: 5. Germline CDR1 and CDR2: SGHRS and YFSETQ. Here the CDR3 DNA reads TGCGCCAGCAGCTTTACCGGGACAGGGGACTACGAGCAGTACTTC. Translated: CASSFTGTGDYEQYF.

The gene calls are TRBV4-1 and TRBJ2-1; 7 nucleotides align to TRBD1. V gave up 1 base and J gave up 6 bases; unmatched junction bases: 12. Germline CDR1 is MGHRA and CDR2 is YSYEKL. The CDR3 consists of 17 residues. CDR3 nucleotide sequence: TGCGCCAGCAGCCAAGTTGCCCTGGACAGGTTTCCCAATGAGCAGTTCTTC. The encoded protein is CASSQVALDRFPNEQFF.

The J gene is TRBJ1-1, the V gene TRBV7-2; D is unclear. The length of the CDR3 is 16 residues. V gave up 1 base and J gave up 1 base, with 13 bases separating them. Germline lookup yields CDR1 SGHTA and CDR2 FQGNSA. CDR3: CASSLEEGISNTEAFF. CDR3 coding DNA: TGTGCCAGCAGCTTAGAAGAAGGGATTTCGAACACTGAAGCTTTCTTT.

In the case of this clone: This sample also contains other DNA sequences that code for the same CDR3. The chain uses TRBV4-3 and TRBJ2-1, with 12 positions matching TRBD2. Germline CDR1 reads LGHNA; CDR2 reads YSLEER. Germline trimming cut 0 bases from V and 4 bases from J; bases unmatched to any gene: 4. CDR3 size: 17 residues. The CDR3: CASSQDLGLAGYNEQFF. Written as DNA, the CDR3 is TGCGCCAGCAGCCAAGATTTAGGACTAGCGGGATACAATGAGCAGTTCTTC.

This clone was seen just once. The chain is built from TRBV2 and TRBJ2-4; D not resolved. CDR1 and CDR2 from the germline V gene are SNHLY and FYNNEI. CDR3 length: 14 residues. With 4 bases removed from V and 0 bases from J, the gap between germline ends came to 7 bases. The CDR3 loop is CASSVGPAKNIQYF. CDR3 DNA sequence: TGTGCCAGCAGTGTAGGACCAGCCAAAAACATTCAGTACTTC. The full variable domain, with the rest looked up from reference TRBV2 and TRBJ2-4, is EPEVTQTPSHQVTQMGQEVILRCVPISNHLYFYWYRQILGQKVEFLVSFYNNEISEKSEIFDDQFSVERPDGSNFTLKIRSTKLEDSAMYFCASSVGPAKNIQYFGAGTRLSVL.